This record concerns one T cell receptor (beta chain) sequence. Its antigen is unknown. Every subset's genomic DNA went evenly onto several immunoSEQ plates. Profiling relied on immunoSEQ multiplex PCR, and the TCRdb table lists in-frame clones only, not all of them. The sample records 560,000 or so clones, roughly 96% being singletons. The germline gives CDR1 SGHRS, CDR2 YFSETQ. Trimming took 4 bases from V and 6 from J, leaving 8 bases between them. The CDR3 has 11 residues. This sample is part of a study of shared clonotypes between healthy human individuals. Study as a whole: Per donor, three plates held CD4 naive cells, three held CD4 memory, two held CD8 naive and one held CD8 memory.

Naive CD8 cells lacked CD45RO, underwent positive selection for CCR7 and left out terminally differentiated effector memory CD45RA+ cells. Study conclusions and caveats: Non-shared clonotypes were found to have lower generation probabilities than the clonotypes that were shared by all four of the sorted-subset donors.

The TCR comes from a woman younger than 45 in good health. The source material was naive CD8+ T cells sorted from blood. The chain carries TRBV5-1 and TRBJ2-7; tentative D call: TRBD2 (6 bases). CDR3 DNA sequence: TGCGCCAGCAGCCCCGGGGGCGAGCAGTACTTC. As protein: CASSPGGEQYF.